Presented here are 14 T cell receptor beta chains from one specimen sequenced in a study of blood T cell repertoires in COVID-19. Profiling relied on immunoSEQ multiplex PCR, and the TCRdb table lists in-frame clones only, not all of them. The table shows about 230,000 clones, with approximately 82% occurring only once. The sample comprised peripheral blood. The receptors shown here come from a woman aged 40 to 55 who had recovered from COVID-19.

The chain recombines TRBV5-1 with TRBJ1-1; 7 positions agree with TRBD1. Germline V CDR1 and CDR2: SGHRS, YFSETQ. The CDR3 loop spans 15 amino acids. Trimming at V came to 4 bases and at J to 1 base, leaving 7 bases not matched to a gene. The CDR3 loop is CASSTTGEPNTEAFF. The CDR3 nucleotides read TGCGCCAGCAGCACCACAGGGGAGCCGAACACTGAAGCTTTCTTT.

The sample holds a few counts of this clone. Other DNA sequences in this specimen translate into the identical CDR3. V is TRBV5-1 and J is TRBJ1-1; D might be TRBD1 (5 bases). Per germline, CDR1 SGHRS and CDR2 YFSETQ. V was cut by 1 base and J by 2 bases, with 6 bases left in between. This CDR3 has 13 residues. DNA for the CDR3: TGCGCCAGCAGCTTGACAGGAAACACTGAAGCTTTCTTT. Protein product: CASSLTGNTEAFF.

V is TRBV6-5 and J is TRBJ1-2; the D gene is possibly TRBD1 (5 bases). V was cut by 7 bases and J by 1 base, with 10 bases left in between. CDR1 MNHEY and CDR2 SVGAGI come from the germline V gene. The CDR3 loop spans 13 amino acids. The CDR3 loop is CASTTGDNYGYTF. The CDR3 DNA sequence: TGTGCCAGCACTACAGGAGATAACTATGGCTACACCTTC.

J is TRBJ1-5 and V is TRBV6-1; D possibly corresponds to TRBD1 (5 bases). The CDR3 is 16 residues long. Germline V CDR1 and CDR2: MNHNS, SASEGT. Trimming pared 4 bases from V and 1 base from J, leaving 14 bases between. DNA for the CDR3: TGTGCCAGCAGTGTCGCGGAGGGGATGAGCAATCAGCCCCAGCATTTT. Translating it yields CASSVAEGMSNQPQHF.

This chain connects TRBV19 to TRBJ1-4; a weak D match, TRBD1 (6 bases). The CDR3 loop spans 13 amino acids. Germline-derived CDR1 and CDR2 are LNHDA and SQIVND (reference sequence). Trimming shortened V by 9 bases and J by 5 bases, and 13 bases separated the two germline ends. The CDR3 region has the DNA TGTGCCAGCAGGACAGCTTCGAATGAAAAACTGTTTTTT. Translation gives CASRTASNEKLFF.

The chain combines TRBV7-2 with TRBJ2-5, with a possible D match to TRBD2 (5 bases). The V end was cut by 5 bases, the J end by 6 bases, with 19 bases between. The length of the CDR3 is 15 residues. Germline values: CDR1 SGHTA, CDR2 FQGNSA. Written as DNA, the CDR3 is TGTGCCAGCAGCCCAGAGGGAACTTCTCTCAAGACCCAGTACTTC. Amino acids: CASSPEGTSLKTQYF.

V is TRBV3-1 (or the pseudogene TRBV3-2) and J is TRBJ1-1; 8 bases map to TRBD1. Trimming removed 1 base from V and 1 base from J; junction bases left unmatched: 5. This CDR3 has 16 amino acids. CDR1 and CDR2 (germline): LGHDT, YNNKEL (reference sequence). DNA of the CDR3: TGTGCCAGCAGCCAAGGACTAGGACAGGGGAACACTGAAGCTTTCTTT. Its protein is CASSQGLGQGNTEAFF.

This clone has a handful of counts. The CDR3 DNA reads as TGTGCCAGCTCACCCTCGGGACAGGGGAATGGCTACACCTTC. It specifies CASSPSGQGNGYTF. The V gene is TRBV18, the J gene TRBJ1-2, with TRBD1 matching 10 bases. The CDR3 has 14 amino acids. CDR1 is KGHSH, CDR2 LQKENI, per germline. The trim removed 3 bases at V and 6 bases at J, leaving 4 bases unmatched.

The chain combines TRBV6-1 with TRBJ2-3, with TRBD2 matching 13 bases. CDR3 length: 16 amino acids. V trimming: 4 bases; J trimming: 3 bases; junction bases outside the gene matches: 4. Germline V gene sequence: CDR1 MNHNS, CDR2 SASEGT. CDR3 loop: CASSGLAGGTTDTQYF. In DNA form, the CDR3 reads TGTGCCAGCAGTGGACTAGCGGGGGGAACTACAGATACGCAGTATTTT.

V gene TRBV28 combines with J gene TRBJ1-6, with TRBD1 matching over 9 bases. With V trimmed by 5 bases and J by 10 bases, 6 bases remained unmatched. Germline V gene lookup returns CDR1 MDHEN and CDR2 SYDVKM. This CDR3 has 14 residues. As DNA, the CDR3 is TGTGCCAGCAGTAGGGGACAGGGAGGGTCACCCCTCCACTTT. Translating gives CASSRGQGGSPLHF.

Details on this clone: The same CDR3 also results from other DNA sequences found in this sample. The V call is TRBV6-5, the J call TRBJ1-1; no clear D gene. The CDR3 has 13 amino acids. The V gene lost 8 bases and the J gene lost 0 bases, with 10 bases spanning the gap. The germline gives CDR1 MNHEY, CDR2 SVGAGI. CDR3 sequence (DNA): TGTGCCAGCCGCACGGGAGTGAACACTGAAGCTTTCTTT. This sequence encodes CASRTGVNTEAFF.

The gene calls are TRBV3-1 (or the pseudogene TRBV3-2) and TRBJ2-1, with TRBD2 matching 9 bases. The CDR3 contains 17 residues. The germline V gene encodes CDR1 LGHDT and CDR2 YNNKEL (reference sequence). The V and J ends lost 2 bases and 2 bases, in that order; junction bases with no gene match: 7. The CDR3 DNA sequence: TGTGCCAGCAGCCAAAACTGCCGACTAGCGGCCTACAATGAGCAGTTCTTC. Translation: CASSQNCRLAAYNEQFF.

The V gene is TRBV5-1, the J gene TRBJ2-1; no reliable D call. The CDR3 consists of 13 residues. In germline, CDR1 is SGHRS, CDR2 YFSETQ. Trimming left V 0 bases short and J 6 bases short, with 7 bases between. The CDR3 protein is CASSLDFPNEQFF. Here the CDR3 DNA reads TGCGCCAGCAGCTTGGACTTCCCCAATGAGCAGTTCTTC.

The chain carries TRBV29-1 and TRBJ1-2, with TRBD1 matching 11 bases. CDR3 length: 13 amino acids. Trimming removed 8 bases from V and 8 bases from J; junction bases left unmatched: 10. The V gene's germline CDR1 is SQVTM and CDR2 ANQGSEA. Written as DNA, the CDR3 is TGCAGCTGCCTGACGGGACAGGGGGGCGGCTACACCTTC. It codes for CSCLTGQGGGYTF.